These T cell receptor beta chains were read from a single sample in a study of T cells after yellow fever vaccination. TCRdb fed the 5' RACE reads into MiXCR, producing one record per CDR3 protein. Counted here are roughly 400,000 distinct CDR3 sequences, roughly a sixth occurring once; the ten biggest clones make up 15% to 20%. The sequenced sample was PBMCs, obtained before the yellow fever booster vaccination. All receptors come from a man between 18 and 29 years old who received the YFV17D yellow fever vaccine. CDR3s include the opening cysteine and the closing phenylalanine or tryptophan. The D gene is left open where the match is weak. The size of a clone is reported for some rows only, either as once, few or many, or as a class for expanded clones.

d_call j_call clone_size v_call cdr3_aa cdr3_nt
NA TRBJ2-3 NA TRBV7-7 CASSLRGGALDTQYF TGTGCCAGCAGCTTAAGGGGGGGTGCTCTAGATACGCAGTATTTT
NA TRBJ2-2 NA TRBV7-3 CASGTTNTGELFF TGTGCCAGTGGGACAACCAACACCGGGGAGCTGTTTTTT
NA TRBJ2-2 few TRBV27 CASSPFLGLSGELFF TGTGCCAGCAGTCCCTTTTTGGGACTTTCCGGGGAGCTGTTTTTT
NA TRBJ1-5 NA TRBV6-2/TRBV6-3 CASREIRQGNQPQHF TGTGCCAGCAGGGAAATCAGGCAGGGGAATCAGCCCCAGCATTTT
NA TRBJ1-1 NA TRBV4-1 CASSQGDGFGPEAFF TGCGCCAGCAGCCAAGGGGATGGTTTTGGGCCTGAAGCTTTCTTT
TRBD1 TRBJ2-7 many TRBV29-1 CSVTGAEQYF TGCAGCGTTACAGGGGCCGAGCAGTACTTC
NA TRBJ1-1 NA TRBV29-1 CGGSPWMNTEAFF TGCGGTGGGTCACCGTGGATGAACACTGAAGCTTTCTTT
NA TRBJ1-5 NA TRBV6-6 CASSASGVGNQPQHF TGTGCCAGCAGTGCCTCGGGGGTAGGCAATCAGCCCCAGCATTTT
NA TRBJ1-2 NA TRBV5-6 CASSTITGGYGYTF TGTGCCAGCAGCACCATAACGGGGGGCTATGGCTACACCTTC
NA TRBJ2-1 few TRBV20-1 CSATPGGSEQFF TGCAGTGCTACCCCCGGGGGTAGTGAGCAGTTCTTC
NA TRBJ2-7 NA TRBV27 CASSLTGVGERVYEQYF TGTGCCAGCAGTCTAACGGGTGTCGGGGAAAGGGTCTACGAGCAGTACTTC
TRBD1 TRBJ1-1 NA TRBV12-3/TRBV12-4 CASSRTGANTEAFF TGTGCCAGCAGTCGGACAGGGGCGAACACTGAAGCTTTCTTT
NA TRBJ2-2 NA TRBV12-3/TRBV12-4 CASSIQGELFF TGTGCCAGCAGTATACAAGGGGAGCTGTTTTTT
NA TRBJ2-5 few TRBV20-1 CSAGKTSLETQYF TGCAGTGCTGGAAAGACTAGTCTGGAGACCCAGTACTTC
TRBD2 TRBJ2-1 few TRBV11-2 CASSPGTIAQFF TGTGCCAGCAGCCCGGGGACTATTGCGCAGTTCTTC
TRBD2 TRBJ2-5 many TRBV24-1 CATSDPAGGRGETQYF TGTGCCACCAGTGACCCCGCGGGGGGGCGTGGGGAGACCCAGTACTTC
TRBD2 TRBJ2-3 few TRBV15 CATSRDPSGGPRDTQYF TGTGCCACCAGCAGAGATCCTAGCGGGGGCCCGCGGGATACGCAGTATTTT
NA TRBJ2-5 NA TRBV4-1 CASSQDMGMQETQYF TGCGCCAGCAGCCAAGACATGGGGATGCAAGAGACCCAGTACTTC